This record looks at one T cell receptor (beta chain) sequence and its context. Its antigen is still unknown. The sample is drawn from a study of T cells expressing NK-cell markers. The length of the CDR3 is 13 residues. Germline V gene data show CDR1 as SGHRS and CDR2 as YFSETQ. Overall study results and limits: One observes that, in several donors, these clonotypes were also the leading ones within the CD3+CD56-NKG2C+ fraction.

Each CDR3 protein gets one entry in TCRdb, which reprocessed the 5' RACE reads and gives no DNA. Its clone listing holds about 550,000 distinct CDR3 sequences. The source of this sequence is a man aged 18 to 29 in good health. The genes are TRBV5-1 and TRBJ2-7; the TCRdb D gene call, TRBD1, has no DNA to confirm it. The sequencing input was blood T cells: a sorted CD56 or NKG2C T cell subset, CD4+ or CD8+ T cells, or bulk PBMC T cells (not recorded which). This CDR3 is CASTRAGDGEQYF.